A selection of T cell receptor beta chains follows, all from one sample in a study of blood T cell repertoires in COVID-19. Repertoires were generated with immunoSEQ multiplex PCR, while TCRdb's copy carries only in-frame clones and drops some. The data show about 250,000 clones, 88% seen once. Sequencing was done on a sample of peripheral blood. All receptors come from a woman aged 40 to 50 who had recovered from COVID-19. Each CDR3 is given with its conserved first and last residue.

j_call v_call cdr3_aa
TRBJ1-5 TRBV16 CASSRGDQTNQPQHF
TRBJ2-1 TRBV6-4 CASSDATSGRGGEQFF
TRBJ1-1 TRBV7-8 CASSPTGLNTEAFF
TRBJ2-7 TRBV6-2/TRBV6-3 CASSATSGGSYEQYF
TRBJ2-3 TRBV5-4 CASSPSGAGDTDTQYF
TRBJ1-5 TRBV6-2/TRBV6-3 CASSTGTVSNQPQHF
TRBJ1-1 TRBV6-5 CASSPSRGGTEAFF
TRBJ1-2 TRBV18 CASSPGGYYGYTF
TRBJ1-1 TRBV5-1 CASSLGQGAGEAFF
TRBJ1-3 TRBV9 CASSVGTGASSGNTIYF
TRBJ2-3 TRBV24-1 CATSDFGGEVTDTQYF
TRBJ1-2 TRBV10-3 CAIIPGQGANYGYTF
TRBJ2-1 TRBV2 CASRERGGSHNEQFF
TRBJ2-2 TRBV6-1 CASSEAWLAPGTGELFF
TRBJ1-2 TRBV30 CAWSPPGQNYGYTF
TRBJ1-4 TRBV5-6 CASSRGPATNEKLFF
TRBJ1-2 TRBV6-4 CASSEDSNYGYTF
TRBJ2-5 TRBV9 CASSVAPSGSLGKETQYF
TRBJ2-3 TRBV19 CASSIDLSPTDTQYF
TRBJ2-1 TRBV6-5 CASKDRGPYNEQFF
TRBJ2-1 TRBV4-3 CASSQVGGNYNEQFF
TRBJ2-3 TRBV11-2 CASAGTTTDTQYF
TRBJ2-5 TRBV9 CASTADYTKETQYF
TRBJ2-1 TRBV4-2 CASSQEPPGSLDEQFF
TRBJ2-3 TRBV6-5 CAGAGRSTDTQYF
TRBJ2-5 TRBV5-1 CASSFRDSQETQYF
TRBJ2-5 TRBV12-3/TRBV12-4 CASSLGTGSHF
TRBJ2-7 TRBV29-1 CSVGGRSSYEQYF
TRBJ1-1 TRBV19 CASSRGAAEGAFF
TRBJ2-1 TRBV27 CASSTQLAGGPYNEQFF
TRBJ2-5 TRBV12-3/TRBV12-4 CASSLSISETQYF
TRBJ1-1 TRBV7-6 CASSSHRQKNTEAFF
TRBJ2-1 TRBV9 CASSVVGSSYNEQFF
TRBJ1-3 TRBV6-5 CASSYSTGSGNTIYF
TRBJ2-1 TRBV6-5 CASSPRLTYNEQFF
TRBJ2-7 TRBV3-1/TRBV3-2 CASSRTSGGPGHSEQYF
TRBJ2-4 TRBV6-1 CASSERQGAWVQYF
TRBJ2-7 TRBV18 CASSPPGWGDSSYEQYF
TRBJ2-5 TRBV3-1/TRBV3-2 CASSRLGGRQETQYF
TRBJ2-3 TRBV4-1 CASSQKRAGGTSTDTQYF
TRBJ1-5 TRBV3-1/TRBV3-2 CASSQGRLTQPQHF
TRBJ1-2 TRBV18 CASDLGQGWYGYTF
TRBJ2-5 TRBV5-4 CASSVGPGHPEETQYF
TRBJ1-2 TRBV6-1 CASSEAGLGGYTF
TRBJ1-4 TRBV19 CASSTHRAGNEKLFF
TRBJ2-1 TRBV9 CASSRGAPSYNEQFF
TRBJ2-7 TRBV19 CASSTNRAPYEQYF
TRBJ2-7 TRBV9 CASSVLAGGHEQYF
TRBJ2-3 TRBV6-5 CAIALGAGTDTQYF